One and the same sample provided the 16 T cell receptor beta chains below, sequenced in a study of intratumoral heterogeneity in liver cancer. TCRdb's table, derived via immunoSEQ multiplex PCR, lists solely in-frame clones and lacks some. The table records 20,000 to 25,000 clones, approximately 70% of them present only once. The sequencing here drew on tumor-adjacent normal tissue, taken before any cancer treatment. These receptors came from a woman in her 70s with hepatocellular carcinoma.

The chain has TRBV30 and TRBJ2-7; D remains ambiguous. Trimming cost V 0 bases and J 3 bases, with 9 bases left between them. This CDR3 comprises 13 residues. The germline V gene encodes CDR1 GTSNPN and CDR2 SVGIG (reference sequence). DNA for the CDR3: TGTGCCTGGAGTGTGAGTCCCCTCTACGAGCAGTACTTC. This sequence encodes CAWSVSPLYEQYF.

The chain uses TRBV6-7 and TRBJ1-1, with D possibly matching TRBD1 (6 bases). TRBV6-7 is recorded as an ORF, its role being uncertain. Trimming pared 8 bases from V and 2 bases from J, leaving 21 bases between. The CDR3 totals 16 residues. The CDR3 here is CASGGQGKIFNTEAFF. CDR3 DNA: TGTGCCAGCGGGGGGCAGGGAAAAATTTTTAACACTGAAGCTTTCTTT.

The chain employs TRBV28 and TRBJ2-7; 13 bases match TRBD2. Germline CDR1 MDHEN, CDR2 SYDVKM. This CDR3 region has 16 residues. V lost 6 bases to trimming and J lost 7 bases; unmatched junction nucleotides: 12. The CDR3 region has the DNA TGTGCCAGCAGCCCAACCGGACTAGCGGGAGAGAATGAGCAGTACTTC. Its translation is CASSPTGLAGENEQYF.

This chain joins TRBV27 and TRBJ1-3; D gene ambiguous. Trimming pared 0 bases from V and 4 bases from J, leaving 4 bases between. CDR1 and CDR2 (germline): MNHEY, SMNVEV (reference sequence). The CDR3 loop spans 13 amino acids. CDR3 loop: CASSLSHGNTIYF. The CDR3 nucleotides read TGTGCCAGCAGTTTATCTCACGGAAACACCATATATTTT.

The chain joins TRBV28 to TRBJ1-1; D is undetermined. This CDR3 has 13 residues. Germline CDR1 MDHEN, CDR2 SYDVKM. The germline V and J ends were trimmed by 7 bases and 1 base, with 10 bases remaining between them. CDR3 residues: CASTTDQNTEAFF. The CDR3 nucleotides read TGTGCCAGCACCACAGACCAGAACACTGAAGCTTTCTTT.

The CDR3 nucleotides are TGTGCCAGTAGTATTGGGGGGGCGGGCGGCTACGAGCAGTACTTC. Amino acids: CASSIGGAGGYEQYF. The chain couples TRBV19 to TRBJ2-7; D possibly corresponds to TRBD2 (7 bases). V lost 3 bases and J 3 bases, leaving 15 bases between the germline ends. This CDR3 has 15 amino acids. Germline V CDR1 and CDR2: LNHDA, SQIVND (reference sequence).

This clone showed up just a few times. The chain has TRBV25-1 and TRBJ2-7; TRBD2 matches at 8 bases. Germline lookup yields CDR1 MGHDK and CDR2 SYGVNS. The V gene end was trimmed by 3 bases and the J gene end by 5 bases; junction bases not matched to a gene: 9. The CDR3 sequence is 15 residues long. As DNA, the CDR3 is TGTGCCAGCAGTGATCCATACGCGGGAGGAAACGAGCAGTACTTC. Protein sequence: CASSDPYAGGNEQYF.

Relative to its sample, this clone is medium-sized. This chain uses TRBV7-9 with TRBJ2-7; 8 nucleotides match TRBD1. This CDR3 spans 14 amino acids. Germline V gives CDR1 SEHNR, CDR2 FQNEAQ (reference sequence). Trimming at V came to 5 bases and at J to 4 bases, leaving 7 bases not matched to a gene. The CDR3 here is CASSRGQGPYEQYF. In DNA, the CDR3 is TGTGCCAGCAGCCGTGGACAGGGACCATACGAGCAGTACTTC.

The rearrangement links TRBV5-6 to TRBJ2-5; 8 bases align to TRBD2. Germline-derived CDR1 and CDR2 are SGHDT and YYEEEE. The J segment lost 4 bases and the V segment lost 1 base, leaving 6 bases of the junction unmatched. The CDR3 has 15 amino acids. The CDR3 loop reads CASSLRAGVRETQYF. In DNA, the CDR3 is TGTGCCAGCAGCTTGCGAGCGGGAGTGCGAGAGACCCAGTACTTC.

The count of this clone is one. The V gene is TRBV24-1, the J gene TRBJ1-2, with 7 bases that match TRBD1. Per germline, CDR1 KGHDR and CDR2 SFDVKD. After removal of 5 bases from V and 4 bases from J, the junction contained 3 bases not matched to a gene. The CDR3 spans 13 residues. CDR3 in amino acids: CATSAGGGYGYTF. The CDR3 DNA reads TGTGCCACCAGTGCAGGGGGTGGCTATGGCTACACCTTC.

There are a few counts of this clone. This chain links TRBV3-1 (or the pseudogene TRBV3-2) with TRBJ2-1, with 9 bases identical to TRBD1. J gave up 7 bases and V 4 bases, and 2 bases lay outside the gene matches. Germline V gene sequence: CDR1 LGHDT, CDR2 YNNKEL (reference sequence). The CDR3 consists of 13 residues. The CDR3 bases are TGTGCCAGCAGCCGGGACAGGGCGAATGAGCAGTTCTTC. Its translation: CASSRDRANEQFF.

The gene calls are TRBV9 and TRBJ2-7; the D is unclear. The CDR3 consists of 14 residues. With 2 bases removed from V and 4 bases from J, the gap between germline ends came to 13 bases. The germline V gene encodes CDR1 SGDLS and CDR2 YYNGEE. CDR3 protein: CASSVEYLSYEQYF. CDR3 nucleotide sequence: TGTGCCAGCAGCGTGGAGTACCTCTCATACGAGCAGTACTTC.

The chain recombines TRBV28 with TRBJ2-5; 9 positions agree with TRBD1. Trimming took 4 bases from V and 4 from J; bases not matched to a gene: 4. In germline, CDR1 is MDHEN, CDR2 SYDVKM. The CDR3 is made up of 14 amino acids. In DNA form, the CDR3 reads TGTGCCAGCAGTTCAACAGGGGGCTCAGAGACCCAGTACTTC. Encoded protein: CASSSTGGSETQYF.

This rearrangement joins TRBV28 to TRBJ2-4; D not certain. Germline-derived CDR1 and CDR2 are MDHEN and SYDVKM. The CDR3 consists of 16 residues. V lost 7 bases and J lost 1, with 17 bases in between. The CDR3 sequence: CASTTTTLLAKNIQYF. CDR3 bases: TGTGCCAGCACAACTACTACACTCCTGGCCAAAAACATTCAGTACTTC.

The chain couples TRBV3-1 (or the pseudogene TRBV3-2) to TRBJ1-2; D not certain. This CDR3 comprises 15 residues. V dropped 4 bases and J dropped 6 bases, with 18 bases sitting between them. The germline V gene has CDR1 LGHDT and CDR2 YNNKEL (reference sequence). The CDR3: CASSPGPRGADGYTF. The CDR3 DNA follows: TGTGCCAGCAGCCCCGGCCCACGAGGTGCTGATGGCTACACCTTC.

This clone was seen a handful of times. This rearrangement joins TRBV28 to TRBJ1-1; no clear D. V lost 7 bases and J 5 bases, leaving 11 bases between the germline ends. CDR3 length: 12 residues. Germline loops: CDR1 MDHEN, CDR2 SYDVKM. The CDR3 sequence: CASKKDVTEAFF. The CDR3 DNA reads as TGTGCCAGCAAGAAGGATGTAACTGAAGCTTTCTTT.